The 3 T cell receptor beta chains below all came from one sample that was sequenced in a study of T cells in Graves' hyperthyroidism and ophthalmopathy (dated by TCRdb to the late 2010s). The method was multiplex PCR. Data came from an Illumina HiSeq 2000. Amplification of TCR beta CDR3 regions was carried out from RNA transcripts. A first-round RT-PCR of the TCR CDR3 used the HTBI primer set with the Qiagen OneStep RT-PCR kit. In TCRdb, the public reads were trimmed at Q25 with fastp and aligned with MiXCR, with productive beta chains retained. Every CDR3 protein is listed once, alongside the most common genes and DNA of its rows. Within this sample are approximately 300,000 distinct CDR3 sequences, with around a fifth of them counted one time only. The ten largest clones add up to less than 45% of the sample. The sequenced sample was blood. All receptors come from a man aged 50 to 60 with Graves' ophthalmopathy.

This clonotype was recorded at least ten times. The V call is TRBV20-1, the J call TRBJ2-3; D is undetermined. V lost 3 bases and J 1 base, leaving 17 bases between the germline ends. This CDR3 spans 16 amino acids. The germline gives CDR1 DFQATT, CDR2 SNEGSKA (reference sequence). The CDR3, as DNA: TGCAGTGCTAGGGTCTACGGATCTTCAGGCACAGATACGCAGTATTTT. This translates into CSARVYGSSGTDTQYF.

Details on this clonotype: This could be a read error, since a much larger clone is one nucleotide away. This chain connects TRBV7-9 to TRBJ2-2, with TRBD2 matching over 8 bases. Germline V gives CDR1 SEHNR, CDR2 FQNEAQ (reference sequence). The CDR3 runs 15 residues. The J segment lost 4 bases and the V segment lost 8 bases, leaving 9 bases of the junction unmatched. The CDR3 sequence is CASASGTRATGELFF. CDR3 sequence (DNA): TGTGCCAGCGCATCCGGGACTAGGGCCACCGGGGAGCTGTTTTTT.

The table lists this clonotype with a few counts. V usage is TRBV28 and J usage is TRBJ2-5; a weak D match, TRBD2 (6 bases). This CDR3 is built from 13 residues. Trimming stripped 9 bases from V and 7 bases from J, with 18 bases between. CDR1 and CDR2 (germline): MDHEN, SYDVKM. CDR3 sequence reads: CASQTGGKRTQYF. CDR3 nucleotide sequence: TGTGCCAGTCAAACTGGGGGGAAAAGGACCCAGTACTTC.